The clone carrying this T cell receptor (beta chain) was seen at least ten times. With 10-nucleotide random UMIs, 5'RACE was used to make the cDNA. Each CDR3 protein gets one entry after TCRdb re-called the 5' RACE reads with MiXCR. The data hold 57,000 or so distinct CDR3 sequences, with 11% observed a single time. The data are from a study of neurological immune-mediated disorders. From 2 million PBMCs stored at -80 C, the unsorted libraries were generated. The V gene's germline CDR1 is SGHRS and CDR2 YFSETQ. V gave up 4 bases and J gave up 6 bases; unmatched junction bases: 5. The CDR3 is 14 amino acids.

V usage is TRBV5-1 and J usage is TRBJ1-5; 9 positions match TRBD1. Material for sequencing was PBMCs. This receptor was taken from a man aged 60-69 years in good health. CDR3 in DNA: TGCGCCAGCAGCCCCGGGACAGGGCGTCAGCCCCAGCATTTT. Its translation: CASSPGTGRQPQHF.